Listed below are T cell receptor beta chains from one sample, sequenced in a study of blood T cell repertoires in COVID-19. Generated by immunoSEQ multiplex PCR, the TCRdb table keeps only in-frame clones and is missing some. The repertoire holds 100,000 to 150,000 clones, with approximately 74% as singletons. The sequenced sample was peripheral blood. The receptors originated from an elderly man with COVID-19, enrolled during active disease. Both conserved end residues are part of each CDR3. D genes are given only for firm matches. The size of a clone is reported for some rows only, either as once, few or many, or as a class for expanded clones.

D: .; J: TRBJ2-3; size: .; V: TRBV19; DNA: TGTGCCAGTAGTACTGGAGCGGGAGATACGCAGTATTTT; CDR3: CASSTGAGDTQYF
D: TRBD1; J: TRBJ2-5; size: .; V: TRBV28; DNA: TGTGCCAGCAGTTTGGGGACAGGGGGCGTAAAGACCCAGTACTTC; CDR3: CASSLGTGGVKTQYF
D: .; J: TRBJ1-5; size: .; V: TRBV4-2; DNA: TGTGCCAGCAGCCAAGCTGGGGTTAGGGAGGACAATCAGCCCCAGCATTTT; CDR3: CASSQAGVREDNQPQHF
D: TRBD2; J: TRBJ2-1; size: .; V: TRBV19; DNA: TGTGCCAGTAGATTGGCTAGCGGGGCCAATGAGCAGTTCTTC; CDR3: CASRLASGANEQFF
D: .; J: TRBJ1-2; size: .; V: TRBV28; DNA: TGTGCCAGCAGGCCCGGGGGGTATGGCTACACCTTC; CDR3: CASRPGGYGYTF
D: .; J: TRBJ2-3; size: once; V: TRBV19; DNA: TGTGCCAGTAGTGGCGGCCGTGGAACAGATACGCAGTATTTT; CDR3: CASSGGRGTDTQYF
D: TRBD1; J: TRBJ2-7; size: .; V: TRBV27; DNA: TGTGCCAGCAGACCGACAGGGACCTACGAGCAGTACTTC; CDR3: CASRPTGTYEQYF
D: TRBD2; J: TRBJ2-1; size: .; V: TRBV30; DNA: TGTGCCTGGAGTAACCCCCGACTAGCTACGTACAATGAGCAGTTCTTC; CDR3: CAWSNPRLATYNEQFF
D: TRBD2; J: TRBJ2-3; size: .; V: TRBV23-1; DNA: TGCGCCAGCAGTCAAGTAACATTTATGGGGAGGGACCACACAGATACGCAGTATTTT; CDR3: CASSQVTFMGRDHTDTQYF
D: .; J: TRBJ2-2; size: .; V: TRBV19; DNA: TGTGCCAGCCAAAATCAGGGAGGAACCGGGGAGCTGTTTTTT; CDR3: CASQNQGGTGELFF
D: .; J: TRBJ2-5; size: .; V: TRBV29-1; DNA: TGCAGCGTTGAAAGGCAGGGAGGCGAGACCCAGTACTTC; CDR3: CSVERQGGETQYF
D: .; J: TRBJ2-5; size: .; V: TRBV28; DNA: TGTGCCTCGGAGAGCGGTATCCAAGAGACCCAGTACTTC; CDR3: CASESGIQETQYF
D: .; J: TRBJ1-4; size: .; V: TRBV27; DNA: TGTGCCAGCAGTTTTTCCCGGGGAGGGGGATTTGAAAAACTGTTTTTT; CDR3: CASSFSRGGGFEKLFF
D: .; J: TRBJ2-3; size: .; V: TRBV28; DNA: TGTGCCAGCAGCCCTCTGGGGCCGCTCGGTACGCAGTATTTT; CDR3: CASSPLGPLGTQYF
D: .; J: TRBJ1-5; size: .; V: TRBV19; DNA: TGTGCCAGTAGTATCTTGCGGGGGATCAATCAGCCCCAGCATTTT; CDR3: CASSILRGINQPQHF
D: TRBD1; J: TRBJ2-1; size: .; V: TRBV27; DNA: TGTGCCAGCAGTAGACCGGGACAGGTTTCCAATGAGCAGTTCTTC; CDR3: CASSRPGQVSNEQFF
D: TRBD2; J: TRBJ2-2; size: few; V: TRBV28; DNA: TGTGCCAGTACTACTAGCGGAGTTAACACCGGGGAGCTGTTTTTT; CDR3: CASTTSGVNTGELFF